This T cell receptor beta chain is drawn from a study of blood T cells in healthy people across ages. Findings and limits, study-wide: Unsorted PBMCs ruled out conclusive naive versus antigen-experienced comparison.

Sample-barcoded 5' priming and a J-beta primer mix drove a second PCR of about 6 to 11 cycles. Tags on each cDNA molecule came from a template-switch adaptor with 12 random nucleotides. From the 5' RACE reads, TCRdb called clonotypes with MiXCR, one entry per CDR3 protein. The profile shows about 940,000 distinct CDR3 sequences, 48% of them singletons. CDR1 is SGHTA and CDR2 is FQGNSA in the germline V gene. V dropped 5 bases and J dropped 5; count of bases not matched to a gene: 21. The CDR3 has 19 residues. As for this clonotype: Its target is unknown.

Donors gave about 9.3 milliliters of peripheral blood apiece. The rearrangement links TRBV7-2 to TRBJ2-5; the match to TRBD1 covers 9 bases. The material sequenced was blood. The clonotype originates from a man aged 30 to 45 in good health. The CDR3: CASSARPLGQGVIQETQYF. The CDR3, as DNA: TGTGCCAGCAGCGCCCGGCCCCTGGGACAGGGTGTCATCCAGGAGACCCAGTACTTC. Full variable domain (outside the CDR3, taken from reference TRBV7-2 and TRBJ2-5): GAGVSQSPSNKVTEKGKDVELRCDPISGHTALYWYRQSLGQGLEFLIYFQGNSAPDKSGLPSDRFSAERTGGSVSTLTIQRTQQEDSAVYLCASSARPLGQGVIQETQYFGPGTRLLVL.